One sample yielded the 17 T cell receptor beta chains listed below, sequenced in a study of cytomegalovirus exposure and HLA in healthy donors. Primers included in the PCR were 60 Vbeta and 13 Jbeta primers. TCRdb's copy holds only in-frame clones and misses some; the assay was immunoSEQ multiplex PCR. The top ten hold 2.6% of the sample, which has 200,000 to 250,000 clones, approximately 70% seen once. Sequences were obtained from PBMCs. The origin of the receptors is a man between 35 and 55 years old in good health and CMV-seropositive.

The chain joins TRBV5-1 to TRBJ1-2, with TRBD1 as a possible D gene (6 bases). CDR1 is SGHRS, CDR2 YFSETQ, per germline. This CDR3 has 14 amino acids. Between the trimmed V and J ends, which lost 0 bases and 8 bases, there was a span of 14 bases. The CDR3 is CASSLVSGVGGYTF. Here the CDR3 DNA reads TGCGCCAGCAGCTTGGTTTCAGGGGTAGGGGGCTACACCTTC. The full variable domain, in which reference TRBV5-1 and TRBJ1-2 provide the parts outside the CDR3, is KAGVTQTPRYLIKTRGQQVTLSCSPISGHRSVSWYQQTPGQGLQFLFEYFSETQRNKGNFPGRFSGRQFSNSRSEMNVSTLELGDSALYLCASSLVSGVGGYTFGSGTRLTVV.

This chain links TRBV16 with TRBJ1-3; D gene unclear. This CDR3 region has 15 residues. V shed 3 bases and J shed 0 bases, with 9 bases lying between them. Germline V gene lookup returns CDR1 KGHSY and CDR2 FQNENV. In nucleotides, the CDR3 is TGTGCCAGCAGCCATGGAGGCCTCTCTGGAAACACCATATATTTT. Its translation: CASSHGGLSGNTIYF. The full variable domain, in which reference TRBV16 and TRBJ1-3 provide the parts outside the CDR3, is GEEVAQTPKHLVRGEGQKAKLYCAPIKGHSYVFWYQQVLKNEFKFLISFQNENVFDETGMPKERFSAKCLPNSPCSLEIQATKLEDSAVYFCASSHGGLSGNTIYFGEGSWLTVV.

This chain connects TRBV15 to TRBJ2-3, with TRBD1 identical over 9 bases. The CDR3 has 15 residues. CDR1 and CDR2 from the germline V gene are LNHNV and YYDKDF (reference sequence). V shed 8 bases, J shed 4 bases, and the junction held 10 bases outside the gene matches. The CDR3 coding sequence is TGTGCCACCTTATCTGACAGGGGGTATGCAGATACGCAGTATTTT. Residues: CATLSDRGYADTQYF.

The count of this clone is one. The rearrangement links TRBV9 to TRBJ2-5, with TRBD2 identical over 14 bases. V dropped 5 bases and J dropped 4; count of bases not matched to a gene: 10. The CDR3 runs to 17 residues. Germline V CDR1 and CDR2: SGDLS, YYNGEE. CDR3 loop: CASSGLAGGLEGETQYF. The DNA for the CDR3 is TGTGCCAGCAGTGGACTAGCGGGGGGCCTCGAAGGAGAGACCCAGTACTTC.

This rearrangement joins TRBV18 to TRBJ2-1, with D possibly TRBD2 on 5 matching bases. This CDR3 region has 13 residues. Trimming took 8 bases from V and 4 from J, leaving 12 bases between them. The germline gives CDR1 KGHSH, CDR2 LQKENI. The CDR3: CASAGGRYNEQFF. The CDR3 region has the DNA TGTGCCAGCGCAGGAGGCAGGTACAATGAGCAGTTCTTC.

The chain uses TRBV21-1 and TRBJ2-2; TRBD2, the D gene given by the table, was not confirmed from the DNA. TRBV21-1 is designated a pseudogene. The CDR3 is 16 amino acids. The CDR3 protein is CASNLAGGPNTGELFF. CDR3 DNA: TGTGCCAGCAATCTAGCGGGGGGTCCGAACACCGGGGAGCTGTTTTTT.

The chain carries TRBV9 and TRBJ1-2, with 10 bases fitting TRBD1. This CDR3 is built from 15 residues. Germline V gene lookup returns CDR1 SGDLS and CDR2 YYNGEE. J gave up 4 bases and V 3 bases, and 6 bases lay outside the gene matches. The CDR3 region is CASSAGTGETYGYTF. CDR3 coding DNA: TGTGCCAGCAGCGCGGGGACAGGGGAGACCTATGGCTACACCTTC.

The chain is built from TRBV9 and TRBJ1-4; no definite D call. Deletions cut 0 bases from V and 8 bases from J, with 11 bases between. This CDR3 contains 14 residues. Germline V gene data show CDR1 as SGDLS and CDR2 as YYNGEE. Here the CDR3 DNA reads TGTGCCAGCAGCGTAGCGCCAGAAAACGAAAAACTGTTTTTT. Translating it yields CASSVAPENEKLFF.

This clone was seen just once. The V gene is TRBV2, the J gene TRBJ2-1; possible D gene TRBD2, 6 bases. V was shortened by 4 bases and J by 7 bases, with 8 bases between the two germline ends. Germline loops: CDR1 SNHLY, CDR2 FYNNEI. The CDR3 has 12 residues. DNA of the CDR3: TGTGCCAGCAGTGGACTAGAGAATGAGCAGTTCTTC. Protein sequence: CASSGLENEQFF.

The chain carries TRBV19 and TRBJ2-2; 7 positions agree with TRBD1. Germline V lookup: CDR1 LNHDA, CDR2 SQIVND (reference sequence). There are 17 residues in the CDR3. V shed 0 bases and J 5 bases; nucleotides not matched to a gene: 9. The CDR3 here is CASSIDLETGSTGELFF. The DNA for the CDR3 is TGTGCCAGTAGTATAGATCTGGAGACAGGGAGTACCGGGGAGCTGTTTTTT.

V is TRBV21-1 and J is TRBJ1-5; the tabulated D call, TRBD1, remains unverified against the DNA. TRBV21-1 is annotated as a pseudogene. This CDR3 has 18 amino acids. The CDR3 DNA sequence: TGTGCCAGCGAGTCGACAGGGTCAGACTTCCATAGCAATCAGCCCCAGCATTTT. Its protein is CASESTGSDFHSNQPQHF.

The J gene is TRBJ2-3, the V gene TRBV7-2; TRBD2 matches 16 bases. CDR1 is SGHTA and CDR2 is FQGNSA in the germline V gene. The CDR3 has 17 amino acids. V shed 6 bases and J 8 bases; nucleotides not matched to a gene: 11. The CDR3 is CASRAGLAGGDTGTQYF. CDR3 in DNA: TGTGCCAGCAGAGCGGGACTAGCGGGGGGGGACACGGGTACGCAGTATTTT.

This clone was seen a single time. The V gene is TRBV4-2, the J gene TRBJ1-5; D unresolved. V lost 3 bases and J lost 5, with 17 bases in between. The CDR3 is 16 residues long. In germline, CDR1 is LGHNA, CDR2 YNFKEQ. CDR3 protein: CASSHADMTQHQPQHF. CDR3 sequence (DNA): TGTGCCAGCAGCCACGCAGACATGACCCAACATCAGCCCCAGCATTTT.

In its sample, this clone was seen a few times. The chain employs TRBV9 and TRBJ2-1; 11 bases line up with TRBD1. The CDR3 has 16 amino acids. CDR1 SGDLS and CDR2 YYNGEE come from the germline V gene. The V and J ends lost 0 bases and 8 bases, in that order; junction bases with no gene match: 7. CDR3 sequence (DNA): TGTGCCAGCAGCGTAGTCGGGACAGGGGGGCTCTATGAGCAGTTCTTC. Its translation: CASSVVGTGGLYEQFF.

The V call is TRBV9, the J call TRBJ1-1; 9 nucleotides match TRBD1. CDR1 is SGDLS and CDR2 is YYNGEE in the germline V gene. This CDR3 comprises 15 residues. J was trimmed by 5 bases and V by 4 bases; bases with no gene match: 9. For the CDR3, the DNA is TGTGCCAGCAGCCCCCGGGACAGGGCTGTAACTGAAGCTTTCTTT. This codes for CASSPRDRAVTEAFF.

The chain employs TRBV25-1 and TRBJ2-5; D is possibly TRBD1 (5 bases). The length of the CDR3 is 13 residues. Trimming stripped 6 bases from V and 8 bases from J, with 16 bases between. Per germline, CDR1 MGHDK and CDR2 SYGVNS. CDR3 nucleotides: TGTGCCAGCAGATTCCGGACAATCGAAACCCAGTACTTC. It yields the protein CASRFRTIETQYF.

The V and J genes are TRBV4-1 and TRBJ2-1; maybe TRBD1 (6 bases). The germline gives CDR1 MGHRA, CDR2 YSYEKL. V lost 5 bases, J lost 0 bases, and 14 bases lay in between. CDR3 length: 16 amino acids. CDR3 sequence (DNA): TGCGCCAGCAGCTTCCGGGACACCGGCTCCTACAATGAGCAGTTCTTC. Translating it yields CASSFRDTGSYNEQFF.